This TCR beta chain was sequenced during a study of T cell clonality in common variable immunodeficiency. Study findings and constraints: TCRbeta clonality was increased in CVID versus healthy controls. What drives increased CVID clonality needs T cell subpopulation sequencing. CVID subjects shared fewer TCRbeta clones than healthy controls did.

Libraries were prepared by immunoSEQ multiplex PCR; TCRdb keeps only in-frame clonotypes and omits some of them. The sample has over 55,000 clones, none seen only once. Germline V CDR1 and CDR2: PRHDT, FYEKMQ (reference sequence). After removal of 1 base from V and 6 bases from J, the junction contained 2 bases not matched to a gene. The CDR3 consists of 16 residues. There are many counts of this clone. Its specificity is not known. Sequencing ends 3 residues short of the CDR3 end; the germline J gene provides the rest. Sequencing was done on a sample of peripheral blood mononuclear cells. The rearrangement joins TRBV13 to TRBJ2-1; TRBD2 matches at 14 bases. The source is a person aged 18 to 75 in good health. CDR3 sequence: CASSLAGTSGSNEQFF. CDR3 DNA (partial): TGTGCCAGCAGCTTAGCCGGGACTAGCGGGAGCAATGAG.